The rows below give T cell receptor beta chains drawn from one sample of a study of cytomegalovirus exposure and HLA in healthy donors. Only in-frame clones appear in the TCRdb table, and some are missing; sequencing was by immunoSEQ multiplex PCR. The sample has under 130,000 clones, approximately 70% seen once. Sequencing was performed on PBMCs. These TCRs come from a man aged 25-45 years in good health and CMV-seropositive. Each CDR3 is given with its conserved first and last residue. D genes are given only for firm matches. Not every row has a clone size; where given, it reads once, few, many or a size class.

d_call	clone_size	j_call	v_call	cdr3_nt	cdr3_aa
TRBD2	-	TRBJ2-1	TRBV11-3	TGTGCCAGCAGCCATCTGGCGGGGGGGCTCTATGAGCAGTTCTTC	CASSHLAGGLYEQFF
TRBD1	-	TRBJ2-7	TRBV6-1	TGTGCCAGCCGGGACAGGGGGCTCGCTGCCTACGAGCAGTACTTC	CASRDRGLAAYEQYF
-	-	TRBJ2-7	TRBV11-2	TGTGCCAGCAGCTTAGTCTTCCCGGACAGCTACGAGCAGTACTTC	CASSLVFPDSYEQYF
TRBD1	-	TRBJ2-7	TRBV5-1	TGCGCCAGCAGCTTCGAGGCAGGGGGCTGGTACGAGCAGTACTTC	CASSFEAGGWYEQYF
TRBD2	few	TRBJ2-3	TRBV2	TGTGCCAGCAGTTCTACTAGCGGGGGACGAGTAAGCACAGATACGCAGTATTTT	CASSSTSGGRVSTDTQYF
TRBD1	-	TRBJ2-5	TRBV27	TGTGCCAGCAGTCCGGGACAGGGGGCTCGAAAAGAGACCCAGTACTTC	CASSPGQGARKETQYF
TRBD2	once	TRBJ2-7	TRBV7-8	TGTGCCAGCAGCCGACGACTAGCGGGGGGGCCCGAGCAGTACTTC	CASSRRLAGGPEQYF
-	-	TRBJ1-2	TRBV6-5	TGTGCCAGCGCAAAGGATGGGGGGGGCTACACCTTC	CASAKDGGGYTF
TRBD2	-	TRBJ2-1	TRBV7-2	TGTGCCAGCAGCTTCAGCGGGGGGGCGGATGAGCAGTTCTTC	CASSFSGGADEQFF
-	-	TRBJ1-1	TRBV5-5	TGTGCCAGCAGCCCCTCCGCCAGCGGGAACACTGAAGCTTTCTTT	CASSPSASGNTEAFF
-	-	TRBJ1-3	TRBV9	TGTGCCAGCGCCAGATATGGAAACACCATATATTTT	CASARYGNTIYF
-	-	TRBJ1-5	TRBV19	TGTGCCAGTAGTATAGAGGTAGGACAGACGCTTAGCAATCAGCCCCAGCATTTT	CASSIEVGQTLSNQPQHF
TRBD1	-	TRBJ1-2	TRBV19	TGTGCCACCGCGGGACAGGATAACTATGGCTACACCTTC	CATAGQDNYGYTF
TRBD1	few	TRBJ1-3	TRBV4-1	TGCGCCAGCAGCCGCGGGACAGGGGTTGGAAACACCATATATTTT	CASSRGTGVGNTIYF
-	-	TRBJ2-1	TRBV18	TGTGCCAGCTCATCAGGACAGCTCAATGAGCAGTTCTTC	CASSSGQLNEQFF